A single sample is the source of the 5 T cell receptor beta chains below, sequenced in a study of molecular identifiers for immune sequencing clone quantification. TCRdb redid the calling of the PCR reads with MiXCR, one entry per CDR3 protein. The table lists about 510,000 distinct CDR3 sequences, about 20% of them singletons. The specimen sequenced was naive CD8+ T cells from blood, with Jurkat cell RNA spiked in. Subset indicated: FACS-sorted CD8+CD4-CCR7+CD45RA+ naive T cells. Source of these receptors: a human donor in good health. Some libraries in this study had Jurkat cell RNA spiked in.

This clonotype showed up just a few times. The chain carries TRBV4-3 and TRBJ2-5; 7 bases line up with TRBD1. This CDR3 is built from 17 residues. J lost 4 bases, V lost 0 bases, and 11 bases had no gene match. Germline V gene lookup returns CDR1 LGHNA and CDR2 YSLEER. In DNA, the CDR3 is TGCGCCAGCAGCCAAGATCTCGCGACAGGGTTCCGAGAGACCCAGTACTTC. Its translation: CASSQDLATGFRETQYF.

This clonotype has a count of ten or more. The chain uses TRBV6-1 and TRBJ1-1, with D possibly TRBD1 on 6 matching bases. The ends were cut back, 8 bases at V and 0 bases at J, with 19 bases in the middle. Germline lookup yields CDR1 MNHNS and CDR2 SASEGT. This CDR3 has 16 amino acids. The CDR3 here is CASLQGPLLLNTEAFF. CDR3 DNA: TGTGCCAGCCTTCAGGGGCCCCTGTTATTGAACACTGAAGCTTTCTTT.

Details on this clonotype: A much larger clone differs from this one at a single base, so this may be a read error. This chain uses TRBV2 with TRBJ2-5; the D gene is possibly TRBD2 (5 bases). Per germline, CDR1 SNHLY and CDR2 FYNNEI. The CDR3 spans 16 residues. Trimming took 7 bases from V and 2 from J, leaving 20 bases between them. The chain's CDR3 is CASTRGLEVPQETQYF. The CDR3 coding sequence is TGTGCCAGCACCCGAGGTTTGGAGGTCCCACAAGAGACCCAGTACTTC. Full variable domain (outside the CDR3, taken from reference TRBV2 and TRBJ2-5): EPEVTQTPSHQVTQMGQEVILRCVPISNHLYFYWYRQILGQKVEFLVSFYNNEISEKSEIFDDQFSVERPDGSNFTLKIRSTKLEDSAMYFCASTRGLEVPQETQYFGPGTRLLVL.

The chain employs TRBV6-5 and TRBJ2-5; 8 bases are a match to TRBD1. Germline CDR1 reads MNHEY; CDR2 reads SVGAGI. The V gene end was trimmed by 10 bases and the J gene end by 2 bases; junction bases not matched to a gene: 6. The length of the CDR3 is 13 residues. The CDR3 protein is CATSRGLQETQYF. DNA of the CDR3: TGTGCCACCTCCAGGGGGCTGCAAGAGACCCAGTACTTC.

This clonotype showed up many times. This CDR3 reads CASSFEVTREKLFF. CDR3 sequence (DNA): TGTGCCAGCAGTTTTGAGGTTACTCGTGAAAAACTGTTTTTT. This chain connects TRBV12-3 or TRBV12-4 to TRBJ1-4; no definite D call. CDR3 length: 14 residues. Trimming stripped 3 bases from V and 7 bases from J, with 12 bases between.